This T cell receptor (beta chain) comes out of a study of shared clonotypes between healthy human individuals. Broader study findings: Some clonotypes were shared by all four sorted-subset donors, while others were not shared. The non-shared ones had lower generation probabilities than the shared ones.

Note on this clone: What it recognizes is unknown.

V lost 5 bases and J lost 9, with 17 bases in between. Germline lookup yields CDR1 SEHNR and CDR2 FQNEAQ (reference sequence). The CDR3 is 14 amino acids. Only CD45RO-negative cells positively selected for CCR7 counted as naive CD8 cells, so terminally differentiated effector memory CD45RA+ cells were excluded. Generated by immunoSEQ multiplex PCR, the TCRdb table keeps only in-frame clones and is missing some. The repertoire holds some 800,000 clones, around 93% seen once, with about 24% in the top ten. The clonotype was recovered from a man aged 25 to 40 in good health. The rearrangement uses TRBV7-9 and TRBJ2-1; tentative D call: TRBD2 (6 bases). Source material: naive CD8+ T cells sorted from blood. The CDR3 coding sequence is TGTGCCAGCAGCGGCCGGGGGACTCCCCCTGAGCAGTTCTTC. Encoded protein: CASSGRGTPPEQFF.